The rows below give T cell receptor beta chains drawn from one sample of a study of blood T cell dynamics during melanoma immunotherapy. Profiling relied on immunoSEQ multiplex PCR, and the TCRdb table lists in-frame clones only, not all of them. The sample comprises some 14,000 clones, more than 75% of which are singletons, and 6% rests with the top ten. Material: blood, obtained from a patient treated with checkpoint blockade. The receptors were gathered from a human donor with melanoma. CDR3s include the opening cysteine and the closing phenylalanine or tryptophan. A D gene is named only where the DNA matches it firmly. Expanded clones get a size class; other rows say once, few or many, or leave the size out.

.,once,TRBJ2-3,TRBV19,TGTGCCAGTGGAGGGGGAACAGATACGCAGTATTTT,CASGGGTDTQYF
.,.,TRBJ2-3,TRBV7-9,TGTGCCAGCAGCCTCAAAATAACAACGGTGTCAGATACGCAGTATTTT,CASSLKITTVSDTQYF
TRBD1,few,TRBJ2-7,TRBV6-5,TGTGCCAGCAGACCGGGACAGTTCTACGAGCAGTACTTC,CASRPGQFYEQYF
.,.,TRBJ2-6,TRBV9,TGTGCCAGCAGGCGGTCAGGGTTTGGGGCCAACGTCCTGACTTTC,CASRRSGFGANVLTF
.,.,TRBJ2-1,TRBV12-5,TGTGCTAGTGGTTTGGTATCCGGCAGGTATAAGGGTGAGCAGTTCTTC,CASGLVSGRYKGEQFF
TRBD1,.,TRBJ1-1,TRBV4-3,TGCGCCAGCAGCCAAGGACCGGGGGACAGTGAAGCTTTCTTT,CASSQGPGDSEAFF
.,.,TRBJ1-1,TRBV19,TGTGCCAGTAGTATGGGCCTGTTAATGAACACTGAAGCTTTCTTT,CASSMGLLMNTEAFF
TRBD1,.,TRBJ2-5,TRBV2,TGTGCCAGCAGGGACAGGGCAGGGGGTGGGACCCAGTACTTC,CASRDRAGGGTQYF
.,.,TRBJ1-5,TRBV21-1,TGTGCCAGCAGCAAAGCCAGGGATCAGGGGCCCCAGCATTTT,CASSKARDQGPQHF
.,.,TRBJ1-2,TRBV5-1,TGCGCCAGCAGCTTGGAAAGACCCAACTATGGCTACACCTTC,CASSLERPNYGYTF
.,.,TRBJ1-2,TRBV19,TGTGCCAGTAGAGAGACAGGCTATGGCTACACCTTC,CASRETGYGYTF